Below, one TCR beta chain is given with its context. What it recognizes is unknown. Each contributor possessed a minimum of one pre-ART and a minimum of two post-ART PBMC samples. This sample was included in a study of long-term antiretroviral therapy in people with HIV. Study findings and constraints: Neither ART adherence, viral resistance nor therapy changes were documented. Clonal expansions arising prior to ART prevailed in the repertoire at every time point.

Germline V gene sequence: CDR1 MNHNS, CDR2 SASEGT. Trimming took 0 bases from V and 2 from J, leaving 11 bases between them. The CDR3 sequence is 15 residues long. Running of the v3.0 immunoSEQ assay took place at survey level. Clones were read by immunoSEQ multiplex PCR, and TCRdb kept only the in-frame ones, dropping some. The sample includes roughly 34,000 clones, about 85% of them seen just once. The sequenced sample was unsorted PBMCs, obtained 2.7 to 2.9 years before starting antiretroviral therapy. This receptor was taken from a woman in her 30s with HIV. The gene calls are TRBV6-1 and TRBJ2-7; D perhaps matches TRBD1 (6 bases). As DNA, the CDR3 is TGTGCCAGCAGTGAAGCCCCAGGGGTGGCCTACGAGCAGTACTTC. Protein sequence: CASSEAPGVAYEQYF.